Shown below are 12 T cell receptor beta chains from a single sample sequenced in a study of vaccination and CD4 T cells after COVID-19. The treatment: approximately 9-day PBMC culture with coronavirus spike peptide pools or control peptides (ViraFEST assay). Their cognate antigens are unknown. The Oncomine TCR Beta short-read assay sequenced DNA from cultured CD4+ T cells. TCRdb reprocessed the PCR reads via MiXCR and lists one record per CDR3 protein. The table has roughly 16,000 distinct CDR3 sequences, around 46% seen once. The sample consisted of CD4+ T cells from blood, cultured in vitro, taken before SARS-CoV-2 vaccination. The receptors come from a human donor who had recovered from COVID-19.

The V call is TRBV4-1, the J call TRBJ2-2; maybe TRBD2 (6 bases). Germline values: CDR1 MGHRA, CDR2 YSYEKL. Between the trimmed V and J ends, which lost 4 bases and 6 bases, there was a span of 9 bases. This CDR3 has 13 amino acids. The DNA of the CDR3 is TGCGCCAGCAGCCGGGGGGACGCCGGGGAGCTGTTTTTT. This codes for CASSRGDAGELFF.

This clonotype was seen more than once but under ten times. This chain uses TRBV20-1 with TRBJ2-1, with 7 bases matching TRBD1. The CDR3 is 22 residues long. The V gene's germline CDR1 is DFQATT and CDR2 SNEGSKA (reference sequence). Unmatched junction bases numbered 28, after V lost 1 base and J lost 4 bases. The CDR3 DNA follows: TGCAGTGCTAGAGTAAGGGACAGAGGATTGATTATTCCCCCCATCAAATACAATGAGCAGTTCTTC. Its protein is CSARVRDRGLIIPPIKYNEQFF.

The chain employs TRBV14 and TRBJ1-1; D possibly corresponds to TRBD1 (5 bases). Germline V gene lookup returns CDR1 SGHDN and CDR2 FVKESK. This CDR3 is 18 amino acids long. Trimming left V 0 bases short and J 5 bases short, with 22 bases between. The CDR3 DNA reads TGTGCCAGCAGCCAAGATCGGACCCAGGGAGGTCTGGGGACTGAAGCTTTCTTT. It yields the protein CASSQDRTQGGLGTEAFF.

The rearrangement links TRBV12-3 or TRBV12-4 to TRBJ2-3; weak D call: TRBD2 (5 bases). The CDR3 is made up of 15 amino acids. V lost 5 bases, J lost 11 bases, and 23 bases lay in between. In nucleotides, the CDR3 is TGTGCCAGCAGTATGCGAGGGCCTCCCGGGTTGGGGCAGTATTTT. This encodes CASSMRGPPGLGQYF.

V is TRBV19 and J is TRBJ1-2; no firm D call. Germline V CDR1 and CDR2: LNHDA, SQIVND (reference sequence). V was shortened by 1 base and J by 5 bases, with 14 bases between the two germline ends. The CDR3 covers 15 residues. CDR3 nucleotide sequence: TGTGCCAGTAGTATAGTATCCCGGGCCGGTTATGGCTACACCTTC. This gives the protein CASSIVSRAGYGYTF.

This clonotype was seen a few times. The V call is TRBV20-1, the J call TRBJ2-3, with 11 bases aligning to TRBD2. CDR3 length: 14 residues. V lost 6 bases, J lost 4 bases, and 6 bases stayed unmatched. Looked up from germline, CDR1 is DFQATT and CDR2 is SNEGSKA (reference sequence). The chain's CDR3 is CSASSGGAADTQYF. CDR3 coding DNA: TGCAGTGCGAGTAGCGGGGGGGCGGCAGATACGCAGTATTTT.

The table lists this clonotype with a few counts. The chain couples TRBV28 to TRBJ2-3; D not resolved. Germline CDR1 is MDHEN and CDR2 is SYDVKM. V was clipped by 7 bases and J by 6 bases, with 14 bases between them. This CDR3 region has 13 residues. The CDR3 DNA follows: TGTGCCAGCAACCCCGTCAATGAGGATACGCAGTATTTT. Translating it yields CASNPVNEDTQYF.

The rearrangement links TRBV25-1 to TRBJ2-7; D remains unclear. Deletions cut 5 bases from V and 4 bases from J, with 6 bases between. CDR3 length equals 11 residues. The V gene's germline CDR1 is MGHDK and CDR2 SYGVNS. CDR3 sequence reads: CASSRVYEQYF. The DNA of the CDR3 is TGTGCCAGCAGTCGGGTATACGAGCAGTACTTC.

CDR3 residues: CASRPSGSYEQYF. CDR3 bases: TGTGCCTCTAGACCTAGCGGGAGCTACGAGCAGTACTTC. The gene calls are TRBV6-1 and TRBJ2-7; 10 nucleotides match TRBD2. The CDR3 consists of 13 residues. V lost 11 bases, J lost 3 bases, and 7 bases stayed unmatched. Germline CDR1 and CDR2: MNHNS and SASEGT.

This clonotype was counted a few times. This chain links TRBV20-1 with TRBJ1-6; TRBD1 aligns across 9 bases. Trimming removed 1 base from V and 6 bases from J; junction bases left unmatched: 7. Germline V gene sequence: CDR1 DFQATT, CDR2 SNEGSKA (reference sequence). The CDR3 loop spans 16 amino acids. As DNA, the CDR3 is TGCAGTGCTAGAGTACAGGGGGCGCGGAGTAATTCACCCCTCCACTTT. This translates into CSARVQGARSNSPLHF.

The chain couples TRBV12-3 or TRBV12-4 to TRBJ1-2; 11 positions match TRBD1. CDR3 size: 13 residues. V was pared by 6 bases and J by 7 bases, with 4 bases of the junction left unmatched. CDR3 region: CASSKGQGGGYTF. In DNA, the CDR3 is TGTGCCAGCAGCAAGGGACAGGGGGGTGGCTACACCTTC.

V gene TRBV7-2 combines with J gene TRBJ2-3; 10 bases match TRBD1. V was pared by 5 bases and J by 12 bases, with 8 bases of the junction left unmatched. Looked up from germline, CDR1 is SGHTA and CDR2 is FQGNSA. The CDR3 has 13 residues. The DNA of the CDR3 is TGTGCCAGCAGCCGCCCCGGGACAGGGGTTCAGTATTTT. As protein: CASSRPGTGVQYF.